The entry below gives a single T cell receptor (beta chain) sequence along with its context. These data come from a study of blood T cell repertoires in COVID-19. Across the study: COVID-19 samples, acute and convalescent, were from the United States, Italy and Spain.

Measured with immunoSEQ multiplex PCR; TCRdb has only the in-frame clones, and not every one. Among about 270,000 clones, roughly 80% were seen once, and the ten largest hold roughly a tenth. The CDR3 runs to 16 residues. The V and J ends lost 3 bases and 4 bases, in that order; junction bases with no gene match: 2. Per germline, CDR1 KGHSH and CDR2 LQKENI. The origin of this receptor is a woman aged 50 to 60 who had recovered from COVID-19. The rearrangement links TRBV18 to TRBJ2-2, with 13 bases that match TRBD2. Sequencing was carried out using peripheral blood. In DNA form, the CDR3 reads TGTGCCAGCTCACCCGGACTAGCGGGAGCCACCGGGGAGCTGTTTTTT. Translation gives CASSPGLAGATGELFF. The full variable domain, completed using reference TRBV18 and TRBJ2-2, is NAGVMQNPRHLVRRRGQEARLRCSPMKGHSHVYWYRQLPEEGLKFMVYLQKENIIDESGMPKERFSAEFPKEGPSILRIQQVVRGDSAAYFCASSPGLAGATGELFFGEGSRLTVL.